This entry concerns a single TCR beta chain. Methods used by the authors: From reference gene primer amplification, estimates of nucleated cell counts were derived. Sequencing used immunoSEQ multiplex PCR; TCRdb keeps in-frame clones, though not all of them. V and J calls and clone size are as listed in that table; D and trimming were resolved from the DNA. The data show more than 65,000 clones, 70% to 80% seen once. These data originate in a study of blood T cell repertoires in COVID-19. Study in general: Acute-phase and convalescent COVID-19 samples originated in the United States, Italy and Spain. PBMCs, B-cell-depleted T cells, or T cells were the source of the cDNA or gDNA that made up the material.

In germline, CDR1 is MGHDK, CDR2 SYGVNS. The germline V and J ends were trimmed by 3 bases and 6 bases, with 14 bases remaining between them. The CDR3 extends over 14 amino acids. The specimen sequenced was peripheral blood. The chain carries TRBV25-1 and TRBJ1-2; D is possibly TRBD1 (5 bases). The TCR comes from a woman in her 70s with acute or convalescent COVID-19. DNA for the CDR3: TGTGCCAGCAGTGAGGGGGGGGATCCGGATGGCTACACCTTC. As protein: CASSEGGDPDGYTF.